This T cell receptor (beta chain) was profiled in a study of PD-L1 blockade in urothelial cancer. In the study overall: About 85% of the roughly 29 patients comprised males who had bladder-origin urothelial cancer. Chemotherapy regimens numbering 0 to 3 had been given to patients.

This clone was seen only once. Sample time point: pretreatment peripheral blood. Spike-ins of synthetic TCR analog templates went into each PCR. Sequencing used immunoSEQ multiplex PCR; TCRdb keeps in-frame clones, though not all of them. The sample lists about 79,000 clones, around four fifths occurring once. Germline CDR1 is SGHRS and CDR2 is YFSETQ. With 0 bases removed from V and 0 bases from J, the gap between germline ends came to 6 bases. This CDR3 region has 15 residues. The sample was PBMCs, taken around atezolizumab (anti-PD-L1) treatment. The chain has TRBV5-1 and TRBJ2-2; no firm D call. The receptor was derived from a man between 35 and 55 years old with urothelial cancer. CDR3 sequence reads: CASSLGGTNTGELFF. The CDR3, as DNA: TGCGCCAGCAGCTTGGGCGGCACGAACACCGGGGAGCTGTTTTTT.